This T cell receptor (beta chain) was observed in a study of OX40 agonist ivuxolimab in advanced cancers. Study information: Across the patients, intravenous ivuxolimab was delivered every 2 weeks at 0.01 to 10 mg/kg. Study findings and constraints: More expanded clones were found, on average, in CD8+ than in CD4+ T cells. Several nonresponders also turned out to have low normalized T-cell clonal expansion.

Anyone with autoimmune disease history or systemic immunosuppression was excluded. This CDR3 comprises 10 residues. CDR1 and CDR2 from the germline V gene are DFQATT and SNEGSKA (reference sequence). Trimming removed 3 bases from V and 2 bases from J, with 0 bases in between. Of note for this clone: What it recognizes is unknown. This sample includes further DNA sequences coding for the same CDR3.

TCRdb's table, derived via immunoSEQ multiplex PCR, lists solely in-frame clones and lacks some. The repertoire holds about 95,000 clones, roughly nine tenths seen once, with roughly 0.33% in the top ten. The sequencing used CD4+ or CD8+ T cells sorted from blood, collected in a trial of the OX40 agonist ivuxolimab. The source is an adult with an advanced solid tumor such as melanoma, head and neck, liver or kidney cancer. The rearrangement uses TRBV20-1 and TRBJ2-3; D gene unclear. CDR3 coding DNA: TGCAGTGCTAGCACAGATACGCAGTATTTT. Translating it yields CSASTDTQYF.